The sequence of this TCR beta chain was determined in a study of T cells in Graves' hyperthyroidism and ophthalmopathy. Turning to the study itself: The authors collected peripheral blood at initial diagnosis, before any treatment.

Exclusion followed for patients with uncontrolled infection, other autoimmune disease, pregnancy or lactation. Researchers amplified the TCR beta CDR3 regions from RNA transcripts. When the TCR CDR3 underwent first-round RT-PCR, the HTBI primer set was used. MiXCR was run by TCRdb on the multiplex PCR reads, yielding one entry per CDR3 protein. The sample lists 480,000 or so distinct CDR3 sequences, 13% to 15% occurring once. V was clipped by 5 bases and J by 4 bases; unmatched bases: 7. Germline V lookup: CDR1 SGHVS, CDR2 FQNEAQ. The CDR3 runs to 14 residues. In this sample, this clonotype turned up many times. The antigen is not known. Study conclusions and caveats: In the blood, most expanded thyroid clonotypes above 0.001 appeared as well.

The gene calls are TRBV7-8 and TRBJ1-2; 7 bases map to TRBD1. The TCR was taken from a woman between 18 and 29 years old with Graves' hyperthyroidism. Material: blood. This chain's CDR3 is CASSTDRTLYGYTF. The CDR3 bases are TGTGCCAGCAGCACGGACAGGACCCTCTATGGCTACACCTTC.